This TCR beta chain was obtained from a study of shared clonotypes between healthy human individuals. Under the authors' procedure: From ImmunoSEQ came sequences covering only the junction and carrying no quality scores, so filtering differed. Only in-frame clones appear in the TCRdb table, and some are missing; sequencing was by immunoSEQ multiplex PCR. V, J and clone size are those of that table, while D and trimming were read from the DNA. This table holds 2 million or so clones, roughly 95% found once. Germline V gene data show CDR1 as SGHAT and CDR2 as FQNNGV. Trimming left V 0 bases short and J 5 bases short, with 6 bases between. The CDR3 consists of 13 residues. Selected positively for CCR7 and CD45RO-negative, naive CD8 cells excluded terminally differentiated effector memory CD45RA+ cells.

The clonotype was recovered from a man aged 18 to 30 in good health. Sequencing input: naive CD8+ T cells sorted from blood. This chain uses TRBV11-2 with TRBJ2-3, with D unclear. Here the CDR3 reads CASSLDARDTQYF. CDR3 bases: TGTGCCAGCAGCTTAGATGCGCGAGATACGCAGTATTTT.